Below, 27 T cell receptor beta chains from the same sample are listed, as sequenced in a study of T cell responses to AZD1222 COVID-19 vaccine. Method: immunoSEQ multiplex PCR; TCRdb's copy keeps in-frame clones and lacks some. Among some 150,000 clones listed, 88% were seen once. Sample: peripheral blood, taken on day 0 of AZD1222 vaccination. The origin of the receptors is an adult in good health.

The chain joins TRBV6-5 to TRBJ2-5; TRBD2 matches 9 bases. CDR3 length equals 13 residues. Germline assignment: CDR1 MNHEY and CDR2 SVGAGI. Unmatched junction bases numbered 6, after V lost 4 bases and J lost 9 bases. This CDR3 reads CASSSSGAGAQYF. The CDR3 nucleotides are TGTGCCAGCAGTTCTAGCGGGGCCGGAGCCCAGTACTTC.

V and J are TRBV7-8 and TRBJ2-5, with D possibly matching TRBD1 (5 bases). The CDR3 covers 15 residues. Germline V lookup: CDR1 SGHVS, CDR2 FQNEAQ. V dropped 1 base and J dropped 5 bases, with 14 bases sitting between them. CDR3: CASSLVFGHGETQYF. The CDR3 bases are TGTGCCAGCAGCTTAGTCTTTGGACATGGGGAGACCCAGTACTTC.

The chain is built from TRBV10-3 and TRBJ1-1; a weak D match, TRBD1 (5 bases). The germline CDR1 and CDR2 sequences are ENHRY and SYGVKD. This CDR3 spans 14 amino acids. Trimming shortened V by 0 bases and J by 1 base, and 6 bases separated the two germline ends. CDR3 in DNA: TGTGCCATCAGTGAGTCAACAGGGAACACTGAAGCTTTCTTT. Amino acids: CAISESTGNTEAFF.

J is TRBJ2-3 and V is TRBV27, with D maybe TRBD2 (6 bases). V gave up 4 bases and J gave up 5 bases, with 19 bases separating them. This CDR3 has 16 residues. CDR1 and CDR2 from the germline V gene are MNHEY and SMNVEV (reference sequence). The CDR3 nucleotides are TGTGCCAGCAGTTCCACCCCCTCTCGGCGGGGAGATACGCAGTATTTT. Translating gives CASSSTPSRRGDTQYF.

The J gene is TRBJ2-7, the V gene TRBV28; D is undetermined. V gave up 5 bases and J gave up 12 bases, with 23 bases separating them. The germline gives CDR1 MDHEN, CDR2 SYDVKM. The CDR3 covers 14 residues. The CDR3 here is CASSPQAPVELRYF. In DNA form, the CDR3 reads TGTGCCAGCAGTCCGCAGGCCCCTGTCGAGCTGCGGTACTTC.

The V and J genes are TRBV19 and TRBJ1-1; D unresolved. V dropped 1 base and J dropped 1 base, with 7 bases sitting between them. The germline gives CDR1 LNHDA, CDR2 SQIVND (reference sequence). This CDR3 has 14 amino acids. CDR3 sequence (DNA): TGTGCCAGTAGTATAGGGTCCAGGAACACTGAAGCTTTCTTT. This translates into CASSIGSRNTEAFF.

The V call is TRBV5-1, the J call TRBJ1-3, with 8 bases fitting TRBD1. Germline V gene sequence: CDR1 SGHRS, CDR2 YFSETQ. J gave up 0 bases and V 1 base, and 6 bases lay outside the gene matches. The CDR3 sequence is 17 residues long. The CDR3 DNA reads as TGCGCCAGCAGCTTGTTCCAGGGGGCCTCCTCTGGAAACACCATATATTTT. It is translated as CASSLFQGASSGNTIYF.

The chain is built from TRBV6-6 and TRBJ1-4, with TRBD1 identical over 9 bases. The junction had 9 bases not matched to a gene; V was cut back by 7 bases and J by 3 bases. The germline CDR1 and CDR2 sequences are MNHNY and SVGAGI (reference sequence). CDR3 size: 16 residues. The CDR3 spells CASTGGQGIPNEKLFF. DNA for the CDR3: TGTGCCAGCACCGGGGGACAGGGAATTCCTAATGAAAAACTGTTTTTT.

This rearrangement joins TRBV10-3 to TRBJ1-2; 7 bases align to TRBD1. V was clipped by 0 bases and J by 1 base; unmatched bases: 2. The CDR3 totals 15 residues. CDR1 ENHRY and CDR2 SYGVKD come from the germline V gene. The CDR3 nucleotides read TGTGCCATCAGTGAGTCACCAGGGGGTAACTATGGCTACACCTTC. Residues: CAISESPGGNYGYTF.

A word on this clone: One junction end does not reproduce the germline sequence, and a read error may be involved. The chain uses TRBV4-3 and TRBJ1-1, with D possibly TRBD1 on 5 matching bases. Germline-derived CDR1 and CDR2 are LGHNA and YSLEER. This CDR3 comprises 13 residues. CDR3 coding DNA: TGCGCCAGCAGCCAAGATCGAGTGGGGCAGGTGGACTTT. This translates into CASSQDRVGQVDF.

V is TRBV7-3 and J is TRBJ2-3, with D unclear. Germline V lookup: CDR1 SGHTA, CDR2 FQGTGA. The CDR3 length is 15 residues. V was pared by 5 bases and J by 0 bases, with 12 bases between. The CDR3 nucleotides read TGTGCCAGCAGCCCCTTAGCACAGAGCACAGATACGCAGTATTTT. It translates to CASSPLAQSTDTQYF.

The chain joins TRBV5-4 to TRBJ2-2; a possible D gene is TRBD1 (6 bases). Germline CDR1 and CDR2: SGHNT and YYREEE (reference sequence). V was clipped by 5 bases and J by 6 bases, with 20 bases between them. This CDR3 spans 16 amino acids. The CDR3 nucleotides read TGTGCCAGCAGTTATAAACAGGGAAGGGGGTCCGGGGAGCTGTTTTTT. This sequence encodes CASSYKQGRGSGELFF.

This chain joins TRBV27 and TRBJ1-2, with D perhaps matching TRBD1 (5 bases). The CDR3 length is 14 residues. Germline-derived CDR1 and CDR2 are MNHEY and SMNVEV (reference sequence). Trimming took 5 bases from V and 4 from J, leaving 14 bases between them. The CDR3 DNA reads TGTGCCAGCAGTCCAAGACAGAGACTCTATGGCTACACCTTC. Amino acid sequence: CASSPRQRLYGYTF.

This sequence joins TRBV6-1 and TRBJ1-5; 7 positions agree with TRBD1. The CDR3 contains 16 residues. V gave up 2 bases and J gave up 0 bases; unmatched junction bases: 4. Per germline, CDR1 MNHNS and CDR2 SASEGT. The CDR3 here is CASSELYRGSNQPQHF. The DNA of the CDR3 is TGTGCCAGCAGTGAACTATACAGGGGTAGCAATCAGCCCCAGCATTTT.

The chain combines TRBV24-1 with TRBJ2-1; D possibly uses TRBD1 or TRBD2 (5 bases each). This CDR3 region has 12 residues. Per germline, CDR1 KGHDR and CDR2 SFDVKD. With 7 bases removed from V and 8 bases from J, the gap between germline ends came to 11 bases. The CDR3 sequence is CATRGPGDEQFF. Here the CDR3 DNA reads TGTGCCACCAGGGGACCCGGGGATGAGCAGTTCTTC.

The chain uses TRBV4-1 and TRBJ2-7; 7 bases match TRBD1. CDR3 length: 17 residues. The J segment lost 0 bases and the V segment lost 0 bases, leaving 8 bases of the junction unmatched. CDR1 and CDR2 from the germline V gene are MGHRA and YSYEKL. The CDR3 bases are TGCGCCAGCAGCCAAGACGTCGGGACAGCCTTCTCCTACGAGCAGTACTTC. Amino acids: CASSQDVGTAFSYEQYF.

The count of this clone is one. This rearrangement joins TRBV21-1 to TRBJ2-1. TRBV21-1 is deemed a pseudogene. This CDR3 has 16 amino acids. For the CDR3, the DNA is TGTGCCAGCAGCAAATGGGACCCACGGGCCGACAATGAGCAGTTCTTC. This gives the protein CASSKWDPRADNEQFF.

This chain connects TRBV11-1 to TRBJ2-2; no reliable D call. Germline V gene data show CDR1 as SGHAT and CDR2 as FQDESV (reference sequence). V dropped 3 bases and J dropped 0 bases, with 8 bases sitting between them. The CDR3 covers 15 residues. CDR3 in amino acids: CASSLLAANTGELFF. CDR3 coding DNA: TGTGCCAGCAGCTTGTTGGCTGCGAACACCGGGGAGCTGTTTTTT.

V is TRBV4-3 and J is TRBJ1-3; tentatively, D is TRBD1 (5 bases). This CDR3 has 17 residues. V lost 1 base and J lost 5, with 18 bases in between. Germline V gene lookup returns CDR1 LGHNA and CDR2 YSLEER. The chain's CDR3 is CASSQGVGQGTRNTIYF. DNA of the CDR3: TGCGCCAGCAGCCAAGGAGTGGGGCAGGGTACGAGAAACACCATATATTTT.

The J gene is TRBJ2-7, the V gene TRBV6-5, with 8 bases lining up with TRBD2. Trimming cost V 2 bases and J 2 bases; bases outside gene matches: 8. Germline V gene data show CDR1 as MNHEY and CDR2 as SVGAGI. The CDR3 extends over 16 amino acids. CDR3 in DNA: TGTGCCAGCAGTTACGGTAATAGCGGGGCCACCTACGAGCAGTACTTC. Translated, it gives CASSYGNSGATYEQYF.

This clone came up a few times. J is TRBJ1-1 and V is TRBV20-1; 9 bases are shared with TRBD1. Germline trimming cut 7 bases from V and 12 bases from J; bases unmatched to any gene: 9. CDR3 size: 11 residues. Germline CDR1 and CDR2: DFQATT and SNEGSKA (reference sequence). CDR3 loop: CSVDRGGPPFF. For the CDR3, the DNA is TGCAGTGTCGACAGGGGGGGGCCGCCTTTCTTT.

This clone is a singleton in its sample. This sequence joins TRBV28 and TRBJ2-1; 11 bases match TRBD2. With 5 bases clipped from V and 2 bases from J, the junction kept 5 bases outside the gene matches. The CDR3 runs to 16 residues. Germline values: CDR1 MDHEN, CDR2 SYDVKM. Here the CDR3 DNA reads TGTGCCAGCAGTCCCTATAGCGGGGGGGCCTACAATGAGCAGTTCTTC. Protein product: CASSPYSGGAYNEQFF.

The chain is built from TRBV4-1 and TRBJ2-7; either TRBD1 or TRBD2 may supply D (6 bases each). V lost 4 bases, J lost 0 bases, and 13 bases lay in between. The CDR3 has 15 amino acids. In germline, CDR1 is MGHRA, CDR2 YSYEKL. The CDR3 DNA reads TGCGCCAGCAGCCCTCAGGGGCGGGGCTCCTACGAGCAGTACTTC. This gives the protein CASSPQGRGSYEQYF.

This clone was picked up a small number of times. The chain joins TRBV9 to TRBJ1-5, with TRBD1 as a possible D gene (6 bases). The germline V gene has CDR1 SGDLS and CDR2 YYNGEE. The CDR3 has 15 amino acids. V shed 0 bases and J shed 3 bases, with 10 bases lying between them. CDR3 nucleotide sequence: TGTGCCAGCAGCGTAGGGCACAGGGACAATCAGCCCCAGCATTTT. It translates to CASSVGHRDNQPQHF.

V gene TRBV6-5 combines with J gene TRBJ2-4; D gene ambiguous. CDR3 length equals 15 residues. Deletions cut 6 bases from V and 7 bases from J, with 19 bases between. Germline loops: CDR1 MNHEY, CDR2 SVGAGI. The DNA for the CDR3 is TGTGCCAGCAGCGTCAACTTCGGTTTAATGAACATTCAGTACTTC. Translated: CASSVNFGLMNIQYF.

This chain connects TRBV4-1 to TRBJ1-2, with D possibly matching TRBD1 (6 bases). Trimming pared 0 bases from V and 8 bases from J, leaving 13 bases between. The CDR3 loop spans 14 amino acids. Germline V lookup: CDR1 MGHRA, CDR2 YSYEKL. The DNA of the CDR3 is TGCGCCAGCAGCCAAGAGTGGGGGCAACGCGGCTACACCTTC. Protein: CASSQEWGQRGYTF.

This chain uses TRBV5-1 with TRBJ1-3; D is unclear. CDR3 length: 18 residues. The germline gives CDR1 SGHRS, CDR2 YFSETQ. V gave up 0 bases and J gave up 0 bases, with 16 bases separating them. For the CDR3, the DNA is TGCGCCAGCAGCTTGGAAGGGCCTAACCTCAGCTCTGGAAACACCATATATTTT. As protein: CASSLEGPNLSSGNTIYF.